This entry lists 30 T cell receptor beta chains sequenced from one sample in a study of T cells in Graves' hyperthyroidism and ophthalmopathy. TCR beta CDR3 regions were amplified from RNA transcripts. Primed by the HTBI set, a first-round RT-PCR was run on the TCR CDR3. From the multiplex PCR reads, TCRdb called clonotypes with MiXCR, one entry per CDR3 protein. The table records fewer than 900,000 distinct CDR3 sequences, around 20% of them present only once. Source material: blood. The source of these receptors is a woman in her 50s with Graves' hyperthyroidism that later progressed to Graves' ophthalmopathy.

The table lists this clonotype with a few counts. V and J are TRBV5-1 and TRBJ1-4; 8 bases match TRBD1. CDR3 length: 16 amino acids. Unmatched junction bases numbered 9, after V lost 0 bases and J lost 8 bases. The germline V gene encodes CDR1 SGHRS and CDR2 YFSETQ. This chain's CDR3 is CASSLVGGTGGEKLFF. The CDR3 bases are TGCGCCAGCAGCTTGGTGGGAGGGACAGGCGGCGAAAAACTGTTTTTT.

This clonotype is a singleton in its sample. The rearrangement joins TRBV29-1 to TRBJ1-1; D gene unclear. Per germline, CDR1 SQVTM and CDR2 ANQGSEA. V lost 4 bases and J lost 5, with 11 bases in between. This CDR3 is built from 12 residues. The CDR3 loop is CSVGDRGTEAFF. CDR3 coding DNA: TGCAGCGTTGGTGACCGTGGGACTGAAGCTTTCTTT.

This clonotype was picked up a small number of times. The chain recombines TRBV7-2 with TRBJ2-1; 14 positions agree with TRBD2. Germline values: CDR1 SGHTA, CDR2 FQGNSA. Trimming removed 4 bases from V and 12 bases from J; junction bases left unmatched: 5. The CDR3 covers 14 residues. CDR3 coding DNA: TGTGCCAGCAGCTCCAGGACTAGCGGGGGGACGCAGTTCTTC. It is translated as CASSSRTSGGTQFF.

In this sample, this clonotype turned up many times. The genes are TRBV30 and TRBJ2-4; 12 nucleotides agree with TRBD2. V lost 0 bases, J lost 0 bases, and 6 bases stayed unmatched. The CDR3 loop spans 18 amino acids. CDR1 and CDR2 (germline): GTSNPN, SVGIG (reference sequence). The CDR3 DNA follows: TGTGCCTGGAGTGTACCTAGCGGGGGGGTTGGAGCCAAAAACATTCAGTACTTC. Translating gives CAWSVPSGGVGAKNIQYF. Supplemented by reference TRBV30 and TRBJ2-4, the full variable domain reads SQTIHQWPATLVQPVGSPLSLECTVEGTSNPNLYWYRQAAGRGLQLLFYSVGIGQISSEVPQNLSASRPQDRQFILSSKKLLLSDSGFYLCAWSVPSGGVGAKNIQYFGAGTRLSVL.

This clonotype has ten or more counts. V and J are TRBV11-2 and TRBJ1-5, with D possibly being TRBD1 (6 bases). CDR3 length: 17 residues. The germline V gene encodes CDR1 SGHAT and CDR2 FQNNGV. Trimming pared 5 bases from V and 6 bases from J, leaving 23 bases between. The CDR3 sequence is CASSLSFNRVGGQPQHF. CDR3 DNA: TGTGCCAGCAGCCTAAGTTTTAACAGGGTCGGTGGTCAGCCCCAGCATTTT.

The chain recombines TRBV29-1 with TRBJ2-1, with D unresolved. This CDR3 has 12 residues. Germline assignment: CDR1 SQVTM and CDR2 ANQGSEA. With 7 bases removed from V and 6 bases from J, the gap between germline ends came to 13 bases. For the CDR3, the DNA is TGCAGCGCCTCCCCTACTGGCAATGAGCAGTTCTTC. Its protein product is CSASPTGNEQFF.

The table lists this clonotype with a few counts. A junction boundary mismatches the germline segment, possibly from a read error. V is TRBV7-6 and J is TRBJ2-5; D is tentatively TRBD1 or TRBD2 (6 bases each). CDR1 SGHVS and CDR2 FNYEAQ come from the germline V gene. CDR3 size: 15 residues. The CDR3 nucleotides are TGTGTCAGCAGCTTAGGCGGGACATCACAAGAGACCCAGTACTTC. It encodes CVSSLGGTSQETQYF.

This rearrangement joins TRBV9 to TRBJ2-5, with 9 bases matching TRBD2. V was clipped by 0 bases and J by 3 bases; unmatched bases: 6. Germline lookup yields CDR1 SGDLS and CDR2 YYNGEE. This CDR3 has 16 amino acids. The CDR3, as DNA: TGTGCCAGCAGCGTAGTGGGGCCTAGCGGGGAAGAGACCCAGTACTTC. Translation gives CASSVVGPSGEETQYF.

At least ten counts were recorded for this clonotype. The chain uses TRBV20-1 and TRBJ1-5; a weak D match, TRBD1 (5 bases). V shed 0 bases and J shed 4 bases, with 10 bases lying between them. Per the germline V gene, CDR1 is DFQATT and CDR2 is SNEGSKA (reference sequence). This CDR3 region has 14 residues. The CDR3 DNA follows: TGCAGTGCTAGAGATGTCGGGGCGAATCAGCCCCAGCATTTT. This gives the protein CSARDVGANQPQHF.

This clonotype was picked up many times. This chain uses TRBV13 with TRBJ2-7, with 9 positions matching TRBD1. Trimming removed 5 bases from V and 0 bases from J; junction bases left unmatched: 5. CDR1 and CDR2 from the germline V gene are PRHDT and FYEKMQ (reference sequence). The CDR3 sequence is 15 residues long. In nucleotides, the CDR3 is TGTGCCAGCAGCCCAGGGACAGGGAGCTCCTACGAGCAGTACTTC. Its translation is CASSPGTGSSYEQYF.

The V and J genes are TRBV3-1 and TRBJ1-4; the D gene is possibly TRBD1 (6 bases). CDR1 and CDR2 (germline): LGHDT, YNNKEL (reference sequence). V lost 1 base, J lost 4 bases, and 16 bases lay in between. The CDR3 has 17 amino acids. CDR3 amino acids: CASSQVSRGAVNEKLFF. For the CDR3, the DNA is TGTGCCAGCAGCCAAGTTAGCAGGGGTGCTGTTAATGAAAAACTGTTTTTT.

This clonotype came up many times. The chain has TRBV7-2 and TRBJ2-5; 7 bases are shared with TRBD2. Germline loops: CDR1 SGHTA, CDR2 FQGNSA. After removal of 3 bases from V and 0 bases from J, the junction contained 4 bases not matched to a gene. The length of the CDR3 is 15 residues. CDR3 bases: TGTGCCAGCAGCTTTTCCGGGACTAACCAAGAGACCCAGTACTTC. This encodes CASSFSGTNQETQYF.

The rearrangement joins TRBV6-1 to TRBJ1-1; D is ambiguous. The germline CDR1 and CDR2 sequences are MNHNS and SASEGT. The CDR3 runs to 11 residues. Trimming removed 8 bases at V and 4 bases at J, with 8 bases between. The CDR3 protein is CASLGFTEAFF. DNA of the CDR3: TGTGCCAGCCTGGGGTTCACTGAAGCTTTCTTT.

This clonotype was found many times. The CDR3 bases are TGCAGTGCTCGGGCTCCAATGGATGAAAAACTGTTTTTT. This encodes CSARAPMDEKLFF. J is TRBJ1-4 and V is TRBV20-1; no reliable D call. V lost 5 bases to trimming and J lost 6 bases, with 13 bases between them. Germline V gene sequence: CDR1 DFQATT, CDR2 SNEGSKA (reference sequence). The CDR3 consists of 13 residues.

This chain joins TRBV7-9 and TRBJ2-1; D gene ambiguous. The CDR3 length is 16 residues. V dropped 1 base and J dropped 2 bases, with 12 bases sitting between them. Germline V CDR1 and CDR2: SEHNR, FQNEAQ (reference sequence). CDR3 sequence: CASSLVGFHAYNEQFF. CDR3 nucleotide sequence: TGTGCCAGCAGCTTAGTGGGATTTCACGCCTACAATGAGCAGTTCTTC. Based on the CDR3 plus reference TRBV7-9 and TRBJ2-1, the full variable domain is DTGVSQNPRHKITKRGQNVTFRCDPISEHNRLYWYRQTLGQGPEFLTYFQNEAQLEKSRLLSDRFSAERPKGSFSTLEIQRTEQGDSAMYLCASSLVGFHAYNEQFFGPGTRLTVL.

This clonotype was counted at least ten times. The chain joins TRBV12-3 or TRBV12-4 to TRBJ1-2; D call uncertain. The CDR3 contains 15 residues. The V end lost 0 bases, the J end lost 3 bases, and 11 bases lay between the germline ends. DNA for the CDR3: TGTGCCAGCAGTTTAGCGCTCGGGTCTGACTATGGCTACACCTTC. Its translation is CASSLALGSDYGYTF.

In nucleotides, the CDR3 is TGTGCCAGCATAAATCCAGGTGGGGCCAACGTCCTGACTTTC. Translating gives CASINPGGANVLTF. This rearrangement joins TRBV6-1 to TRBJ2-6; no firm D call. Germline V gene data show CDR1 as MNHNS and CDR2 as SASEGT. The CDR3 extends over 14 amino acids. V was shortened by 7 bases and J by 3 bases, with 10 bases between the two germline ends.

This clonotype was seen a few times. J is TRBJ1-4 and V is TRBV20-1, with D unresolved. Germline CDR1 is DFQATT and CDR2 is SNEGSKA (reference sequence). Trimming stripped 6 bases from V and 6 bases from J, with 11 bases between. The CDR3 runs to 12 residues. DNA of the CDR3: TGCAGTGCGTGCTGTTTGGATGAAAAACTGTTTTTT. Residues: CSACCLDEKLFF.

This clonotype was counted ten times or more. The chain joins TRBV11-2 to TRBJ1-5; no firm D call. V was clipped by 4 bases and J by 2 bases, with 9 bases between them. Looked up from germline, CDR1 is SGHAT and CDR2 is FQNNGV. This CDR3 is built from 14 residues. As DNA, the CDR3 is TGTGCCAGCAGCTCCGAGATGGGCAATCAGCCCCAGCATTTT. Its translation: CASSSEMGNQPQHF.

This clonotype was seen a few times. The chain uses TRBV5-4 and TRBJ1-4, with D unclear. This CDR3 region has 15 residues. Trimming removed 0 bases at V and 0 bases at J, with 6 bases between. Germline V gives CDR1 SGHNT, CDR2 YYREEE (reference sequence). The CDR3 sequence: CASSLGIATNEKLFF. CDR3 nucleotide sequence: TGTGCCAGCAGCTTGGGCATTGCAACTAATGAAAAACTGTTTTTT. Full variable domain (remainder filled in from reference TRBV5-4 and TRBJ1-4): ETGVTQSPTHLIKTRGQQVTLRCSSQSGHNTVSWYQQALGQGPQFIFQYYREEENGRGNFPPRFSGLQFPNYSSELNVNALELDDSALYLCASSLGIATNEKLFFGSGTQLSVL.

The V and J genes are TRBV6-2 or TRBV6-3 and TRBJ1-2, with 7 nucleotides matching TRBD1. The CDR3 loop spans 15 amino acids. V trimming: 6 bases; J trimming: 3 bases; junction bases outside the gene matches: 10. Germline CDR1 reads MNHEY; CDR2 reads SVGEGT. Here the CDR3 DNA reads TGTGCCAGCAGAGTTACAGGGGCGCAAGACTATGGCTACACCTTC. Its translation: CASRVTGAQDYGYTF.

J is TRBJ2-6 and V is TRBV27, with 7 bases identical to TRBD2. Germline V gene data show CDR1 as MNHEY and CDR2 as SMNVEV (reference sequence). The trim removed 0 bases at V and 2 bases at J, leaving 4 bases unmatched. The CDR3 extends over 17 amino acids. The CDR3 loop is CASSLSGRSTGANVLTF. DNA for the CDR3: TGTGCCAGCAGTTTATCCGGGAGGTCTACTGGGGCCAACGTCCTGACTTTC.

The chain joins TRBV5-1 to TRBJ2-1; D assignment may be TRBD1 or TRBD2 (5 bases each). The CDR3 length is 15 residues. Trimming removed 2 bases from V and 3 bases from J, with 12 bases in between. The germline V gene encodes CDR1 SGHRS and CDR2 YFSETQ. The CDR3 is CASSFVGAYYNEQFF. The DNA for the CDR3 is TGCGCCAGCAGCTTTGTCGGGGCGTACTACAATGAGCAGTTCTTC.

This clonotype appeared many times. The chain is built from TRBV7-8 and TRBJ2-1, with 9 bases identical to TRBD2. There are 16 residues in the CDR3. V shed 0 bases, J shed 5 bases, and the junction held 5 bases outside the gene matches. Germline V gene lookup returns CDR1 SGHVS and CDR2 FQNEAQ. The CDR3 DNA follows: TGTGCCAGCAGCTTAGCTCGCCTAGCGGGGAACAATGAGCAGTTCTTC. Encoded protein: CASSLARLAGNNEQFF.

This clonotype came up many times. The chain recombines TRBV6-1 with TRBJ1-1, with D perhaps TRBD1 (5 bases). The CDR3 extends over 15 amino acids. Germline values: CDR1 MNHNS, CDR2 SASEGT. The V end was cut by 7 bases, the J end by 5 bases, with 20 bases between. Written as DNA, the CDR3 is TGTGCCAGCACGGACACGGGAGCTTCGGGGACTGAAGCTTTCTTT. Translation gives CASTDTGASGTEAFF.

This clonotype was seen a few times. J is TRBJ2-1 and V is TRBV30, with 7 bases lining up with TRBD1. The CDR3 sequence is 16 residues long. Trimming took 4 bases from V and 12 from J; bases not matched to a gene: 21. Germline V gene lookup returns CDR1 GTSNPN and CDR2 SVGIG (reference sequence). This CDR3 reads CAWKRKTGVSHPGQFF. Here the CDR3 DNA reads TGTGCCTGGAAAAGGAAAACAGGGGTTTCCCATCCAGGGCAGTTCTTC. The variable domain in full, completed from reference TRBV30 and TRBJ2-1, reads SQTIHQWPATLVQPVGSPLSLECTVEGTSNPNLYWYRQAAGRGLQLLFYSVGIGQISSEVPQNLSASRPQDRQFILSSKKLLLSDSGFYLCAWKRKTGVSHPGQFFGPGTRLTVL.

This clonotype occurred many times. J is TRBJ1-5 and V is TRBV20-1; D ambiguous. The CDR3 has 14 residues. Trimming took off 2 bases at V and 2 bases at J, with 10 bases between the two ends. CDR1 and CDR2 from the germline V gene are DFQATT and SNEGSKA (reference sequence). CDR3 sequence: CSARFRSGNQPQHF. The CDR3, as DNA: TGCAGTGCTAGATTCAGGTCGGGCAATCAGCCCCAGCATTTT.

This clonotype was counted a few times. This chain connects TRBV12-3 or TRBV12-4 to TRBJ1-6, with a tentative D call TRBD1 (5 bases). The CDR3 is 14 residues long. V lost 6 bases to trimming and J lost 8 bases, with 14 bases between them. CDR3 in amino acids: CASSSPDRDSPLHF. The CDR3 region has the DNA TGTGCCAGCAGCTCCCCTGACAGAGATTCACCCCTCCACTTT.

This clonotype came up a few times. The chain combines TRBV12-3 or TRBV12-4 with TRBJ1-5, with D unresolved. The CDR3 has 12 residues. V was shortened by 3 bases and J by 7 bases, with 7 bases between the two germline ends. The CDR3 region is CASSFSAQPQHF. CDR3 coding DNA: TGTGCCAGCAGTTTTTCCGCCCAGCCCCAGCATTTT.

This clonotype was detected only a few times. The chain couples TRBV7-9 to TRBJ1-2; D is ambiguous. CDR1 SEHNR and CDR2 FQNEAQ come from the germline V gene (reference sequence). With 5 bases removed from V and 7 bases from J, the gap between germline ends came to 11 bases. The CDR3 spans 12 residues. The CDR3 bases are TGTGCCAGCAGCCCCGACCAGGCTGGCTACACCTTC. Encoded protein: CASSPDQAGYTF.